This entry lists 10 T cell receptor beta chains sequenced from one sample in a study of blood T cell repertoires in COVID-19. Some clones are missing from TCRdb's copy, which holds only in-frame ones; the method was immunoSEQ multiplex PCR. Of 120,000 to 150,000 clones listed, almost 80% were seen once; the top ten hold under 10%. Sequencing was done on a sample of peripheral blood. The receptors originated from a middle-aged man with active or convalescent COVID-19.

This rearrangement joins TRBV27 to TRBJ2-1; 9 bases map to TRBD2. V trimming: 5 bases; J trimming: 9 bases; junction bases outside the gene matches: 14. The CDR3 is 16 residues long. Germline CDR1 and CDR2: MNHEY and SMNVEV (reference sequence). Here the CDR3 reads CASSPQGVLAGVEQFF. CDR3 DNA sequence: TGTGCCAGCAGTCCTCAAGGGGTCTTAGCGGGGGTTGAGCAGTTCTTC.

In its sample, this clone was seen once. The chain uses TRBV29-1 and TRBJ1-2; a possible D gene is TRBD1 (5 bases). The CDR3 runs 13 residues. V lost 6 bases and J 0 bases, leaving 11 bases between the germline ends. The germline CDR1 and CDR2 sequences are SQVTM and ANQGSEA. The CDR3 DNA sequence: TGCAGCGTCACAGGAGTAGCTAACTATGGCTACACCTTC. Translation: CSVTGVANYGYTF.

A single count supports this clone. The CDR3 DNA follows: TGTGCCAGCAGTACAGGGGGTCAGTTTGCTTTCTTT. This codes for CASSTGGQFAFF. The chain is built from TRBV27 and TRBJ1-1; TRBD1 agrees at 8 bases. From germline, CDR1 is MNHEY and CDR2 SMNVEV (reference sequence). V trimming: 5 bases; J trimming: 11 bases; junction bases outside the gene matches: 7. The CDR3 is 12 amino acids.

The chain joins TRBV7-9 to TRBJ2-7; D unresolved. The germline CDR1 and CDR2 sequences are SEHNR and FQNEAQ (reference sequence). The CDR3 length is 13 residues. V was trimmed by 0 bases and J by 6 bases, leaving 9 bases between them. The DNA for the CDR3 is TGTGCCAGCAGCTTAGCTAGTTTGCGCGAGCAGTACTTC. Its protein product is CASSLASLREQYF.

The chain links TRBV27 to TRBJ2-5; 8 bases line up with TRBD2. The CDR3 loop spans 15 amino acids. Trimming removed 2 bases from V and 1 base from J; junction bases left unmatched: 3. Germline V gene lookup returns CDR1 MNHEY and CDR2 SMNVEV (reference sequence). In nucleotides, the CDR3 is TGTGCCAGCAGTTTACTAGCGGGTACCCAAGAGACCCAGTACTTC. This codes for CASSLLAGTQETQYF.

The chain is built from TRBV11-2 and TRBJ1-3; D not certain. Germline lookup yields CDR1 SGHAT and CDR2 FQNNGV. This CDR3 region has 13 residues. V was trimmed by 0 bases and J by 7 bases, leaving 7 bases between them. The CDR3 DNA follows: TGTGCCAGCAGCTTAGAACGAGGGAACACCATATATTTT. Encoded protein: CASSLERGNTIYF.

V usage is TRBV5-8 and J usage is TRBJ2-1; 7 positions match TRBD1. Per germline, CDR1 SGHTS and CDR2 YDEGEE. V was clipped by 0 bases and J by 10 bases; unmatched bases: 4. The CDR3 sequence is 13 residues long. The CDR3 nucleotides read TGTGCCAGCAGCTTGGAGGGGGCACGGGAGCAGTTCTTC. It encodes CASSLEGAREQFF.

Points on this clone: Germline is not matched at one junction end, which may reflect a read error. The chain couples TRBV7-7 to TRBJ2-5; the D gene could be TRBD1 or TRBD2 (6 bases each). CDR1 and CDR2 from the germline V gene are SSHAT and FNYEAQ (reference sequence). The CDR3 totals 15 residues. For the CDR3, the DNA is TGTGCTAGCAGCTTAGGGGGGACTTTCCGAGAGACCCAGTACTTC. It specifies CASSLGGTFRETQYF.

CDR3 region: CASSQAGWQPQHF. CDR3 DNA: TGCGCCAGCAGCCAAGCCGGGTGGCAGCCCCAGCATTTT. V and J are TRBV4-1 and TRBJ1-5; D is ambiguous. Trimming took off 1 base at V and 7 bases at J, with 8 bases between the two ends. The CDR3 is 13 residues long. Germline-derived CDR1 and CDR2 are MGHRA and YSYEKL.

The J gene is TRBJ2-7, the V gene TRBV15; TRBD1 might be the D (6 bases). V lost 6 bases and J lost 3, with 18 bases in between. Germline V lookup: CDR1 LNHNV, CDR2 YYDKDF (reference sequence). This CDR3 comprises 15 residues. CDR3 in DNA: TGTGCCACCAGTGCTGGATCCGGACAGATCTACGAGCAGTACTTC. It codes for CATSAGSGQIYEQYF.